These T cell receptor beta chains were read from a single sample in a study of graft-versus-host responses after intestinal transplantation. Data came from immunoSEQ multiplex PCR; TCRdb stores just in-frame clones and leaves some out. The table has about 2,000 clones, approximately 85% seen once. The specimen comprised ileum tissue, sampled around 52 days after intestinal transplant. Receptors originate from a human patient who received an intestinal transplant, so some T cells may come from the graft donor. Both conserved end residues are part of each CDR3.

TRBV18	CASSPPGANNSPLHF
TRBV28	CASSLTRSQPQHF
TRBV10-3	CAISDYGGPTEAFF
TRBV10-3	CAISDPPGVGPYQPQHF
TRBV29-1	CSVEDGVNYGYTF
TRBV6-1	CASSDWFREKNQPQHF
TRBV7-3	CASSLKGPDTQYF
TRBV27	CASSLRGAAYEQYF
TRBV12-2	CASRLTQGNLGLSGYTF
TRBV6-5	CASSPSGGPNNEQFF
TRBV6-1	CASRGTGGYEQYF
TRBV15	CATSSRKLSGANVLTF
TRBV21-1	CASSKRTQGNNQPQHF
TRBV28	CASSQGTDQEAQYF
TRBV18	CASSPPGGQVYEQYF
TRBV18	CASSPGDGPYEQYF
TRBV6-6	CASSSNPGGGNTEAFF
TRBV7-9	CASSPKNYQETQYF
TRBV28	CASGQPGGETQYF
TRBV21-1	CASTRRADTQYF
TRBV6-1	CASSSTGGYEQYF
TRBV6-1	CASSPGWGAYEQYF
TRBV28	CASTGGYYEQYF
TRBV5-1	CASSGQDSYNEQFF
TRBV6-1	CASTPSWGEGYTIYF
TRBV4-2	CASSHFIGDGYTF
TRBV10-1	CASSESTGRGTDTQYF
TRBV6-6	CASSSSAWQDLHF
TRBV9	CASSFGGGDYEQYF
TRBV6-6	CASSPRGPTGELFF
TRBV6-1	CASSLAGGPNNEQFF
TRBV7-2	CASSLNHYNSPLHF
TRBV4-1	CASSQDGGATNEKLFF
TRBV6-1	CASSLAGGPNNEQFF
TRBV6-5	CASSYGQGAKNIQYF
TRBV7-2	CASSLAGRLYEQYF
TRBV6-1	CASSGALGGISNQPQHF
TRBV10-3	CAISEGRLHYEQYF
TRBV28	CASSLSTGSGNTIYF
TRBV5-4	CASSWTSGANNEQFF
TRBV9	CASSPALGGTWETQYF
TRBV4-1	CASSQDRGRDSPLHF
TRBV18	CASSPFGGTAFF
TRBV7-9	CASSSRITDTQYF
TRBV6-5	CASSYRQSDGYTF
TRBV4-1	CASSQGDRDNQPQHF
TRBV4-1	CASSQESLRGGESGYNEQFF
TRBV11-3	CASSLARYNEQFF
TRBV27	CASSLSRDSYEQYF
TRBV5-1	CASSLLGGGEKLFF